These T cell receptor beta chains were read from a single sample in a study of T-cell reconstitution after alpha-beta-depleted transplantation in children. TCRdb passed the PCR reads through MiXCR, listing each CDR3 protein once. The sample lists hundreds of thousands of distinct CDR3 sequences; roughly a quarter were seen once. Source: PBMCs, mostly from graft donor cells, taken 360 days after TCRalphabeta/CD19-depleted stem cell transplant. Every receptor here comes from a female patient aged 2-9 years who had a stem cell transplant for congenital amegakaryocytic thrombocytopenia, so the T cells may come from the graft donor. Both conserved end residues are trimmed from each CDR3. The order of the fields is D gene, J gene, V gene, CDR3 protein. D genes are given only for firm matches.

D gene: TRBD1
J gene: TRBJ1-4
V gene: TRBV13
CDR3 protein: ASRPGQLNEKLF

D gene: .
J gene: TRBJ1-1
V gene: TRBV18
CDR3 protein: ASSPLSSHSEAF

D gene: .
J gene: TRBJ2-1
V gene: TRBV24-1
CDR3 protein: ATSDPGTQSASYNEQF

D gene: .
J gene: TRBJ1-1
V gene: TRBV18
CDR3 protein: ASSPRGGGNTEAF

D gene: .
J gene: TRBJ2-1
V gene: TRBV3-1
CDR3 protein: ASSVNRVYNEQF

D gene: .
J gene: TRBJ1-1
V gene: TRBV7-9
CDR3 protein: ASSLTMNTEAF

D gene: TRBD2
J gene: TRBJ2-7
V gene: TRBV5-1
CDR3 protein: ASSWTSGILTNSYEQY

D gene: .
J gene: TRBJ2-7
V gene: TRBV5-1
CDR3 protein: ASSSDREQY

D gene: .
J gene: TRBJ2-2
V gene: TRBV4-3
CDR3 protein: ASSQDLAEDTGELF

D gene: TRBD1
J gene: TRBJ1-2
V gene: TRBV6-6
CDR3 protein: ASSRQGDGYT

D gene: TRBD2
J gene: TRBJ2-7
V gene: TRBV6-2/TRBV6-3
CDR3 protein: ASSYGLARDEQY

D gene: .
J gene: TRBJ1-2
V gene: TRBV7-2
CDR3 protein: ASSLDLGRHGYT

D gene: .
J gene: TRBJ2-3
V gene: TRBV29-1
CDR3 protein: SVERGTDTQY

D gene: .
J gene: TRBJ1-1
V gene: TRBV9
CDR3 protein: ASSVGAGVGTEAF